Sequencing of this TCR beta chain was carried out in a study of radiotherapy plus CTLA-4 blockade in lung cancer. Across the study: Disease control was achieved by 31% of patients, and objective responses by about 19%. General study results and limits: Radiotherapy was combined with ipilimumab, and tumor-derived TCR clones then expanded in blood.

Sequencing used immunoSEQ multiplex PCR; TCRdb keeps in-frame clones, though not all of them. The sample has roughly 57,000 clones, almost 85% seen once; the top ten hold approximately 6.1%. This clone was detected only once. Antigen unknown. The germline CDR1 and CDR2 sequences are KGHSH and LQKENI. There are 13 residues in the CDR3. V lost 6 bases and J lost 4, with 10 bases in between. This sequence originates from a human donor with non-small cell lung cancer whose response to radiotherapy plus ipilimumab could not be evaluated. This chain joins TRBV18 and TRBJ1-5; D ambiguous. The material was peripheral blood, obtained from a patient treated with radiotherapy plus ipilimumab. CDR3 amino acids: CASSLTENQPQHF. The CDR3 DNA sequence: TGTGCCAGCTCCCTAACAGAGAATCAGCCCCAGCATTTT.